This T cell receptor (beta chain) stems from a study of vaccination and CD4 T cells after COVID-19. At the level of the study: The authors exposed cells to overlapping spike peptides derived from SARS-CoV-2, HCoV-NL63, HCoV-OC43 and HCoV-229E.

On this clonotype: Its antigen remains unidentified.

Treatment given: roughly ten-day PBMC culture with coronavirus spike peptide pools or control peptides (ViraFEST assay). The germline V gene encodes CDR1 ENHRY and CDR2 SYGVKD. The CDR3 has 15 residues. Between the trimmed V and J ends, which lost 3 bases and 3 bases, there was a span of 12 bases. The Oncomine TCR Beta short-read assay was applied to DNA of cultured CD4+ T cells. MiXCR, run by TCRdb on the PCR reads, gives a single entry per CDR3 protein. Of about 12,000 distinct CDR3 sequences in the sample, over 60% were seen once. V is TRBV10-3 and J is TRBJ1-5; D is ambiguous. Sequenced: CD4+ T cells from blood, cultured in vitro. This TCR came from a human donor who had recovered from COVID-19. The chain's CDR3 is CAISEREQLNQPQHF. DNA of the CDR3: TGTGCCATCAGTGAAAGAGAACAGCTCAATCAGCCCCAGCATTTT.